This T cell receptor beta chain originates from a study of CD8+ T cells in alopecia areata. Study-wide points: Alphabeta T cells residing in normal skin are also sequenced in scalp samples.

With respect to this clone: Its antigen is not identified.

Extracted from the samples, RNA was reverse transcribed into cDNA to serve as the sequencing template. Produced via immunoSEQ multiplex PCR; TCRdb's table is partial and in-frame only. The sample lists about 150,000 clones; about three fifths were seen once. Sequenced here: CD4+ T cells sorted from blood, sampled at week 0. This TCR came from a human donor with alopecia areata.

The CDR3 loop reads CASSLGQGYNEQFF. CDR3 nucleotide sequence: TGTGCCAGCAGTTTAGGACAGGGTTACAATGAGCAGTTCTTC. This sequence joins TRBV2 and TRBJ2-1; 8 bases agree with TRBD1. The CDR3 has 14 amino acids. Germline V gene sequence: CDR1 SNHLY, CDR2 FYNNEI. V gave up 5 bases and J gave up 4 bases; unmatched junction bases: 4.